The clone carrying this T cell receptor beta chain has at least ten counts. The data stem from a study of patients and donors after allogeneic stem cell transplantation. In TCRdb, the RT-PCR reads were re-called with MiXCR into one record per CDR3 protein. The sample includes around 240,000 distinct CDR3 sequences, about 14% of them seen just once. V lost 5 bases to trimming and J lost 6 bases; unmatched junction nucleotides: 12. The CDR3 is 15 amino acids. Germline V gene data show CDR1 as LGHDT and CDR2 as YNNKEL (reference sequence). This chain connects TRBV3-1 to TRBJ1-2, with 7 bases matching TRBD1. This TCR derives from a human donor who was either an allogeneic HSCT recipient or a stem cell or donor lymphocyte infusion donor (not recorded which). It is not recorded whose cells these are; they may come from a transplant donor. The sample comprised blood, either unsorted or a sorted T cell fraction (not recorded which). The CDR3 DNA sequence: TGTGCCAGCAGCAGAGAGACAGGGAAAGGGAATGGCTACACCTTC. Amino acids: CASSRETGKGNGYTF.